The clone carrying this T cell receptor (beta chain) was seen once. Its matching antigen is unknown. Germline values: CDR1 LNHDA, CDR2 SQIVND (reference sequence). The CDR3 spans 18 residues. V lost 3 bases and J lost 0, with 18 bases in between. This specimen belongs to a study of prognosis after radiotherapy for stage I lung cancer. Study summary: Each non-small cell lung cancer patient was deemed medically inoperable. The study, taken as a whole, reports: The study left the tumor specificity of the expanded TCR clones undetermined. Reports indicated that TRBV and TRBJ gene usage differed between patients with and without metastases, including differences in about nine V and a couple of J genes after SBRT.

Two-round multiplex PCR, the amplification method, yielded TCR beta CDR3 from genomic DNA. Primers were specific to each TRBV and TRBJ gene in first-round PCR. TCRdb reprocessed the multiplex PCR reads via MiXCR and lists one record per CDR3 protein. The sample holds about 22,000 distinct CDR3 sequences, approximately 40% seen once. Each of two time points yielded 4.5 to 6.5 milliliters of peripheral venous blood. This chain connects TRBV19 to TRBJ2-1; TRBD2 is a possible D gene (6 bases). This receptor was taken from a donor aged 50 or older with non-small cell lung cancer. The source material was PBMCs, sampled before or after stereotactic body radiation therapy (not recorded which). CDR3 coding DNA: TGTGCCAGTAGTATTCCGTCGTCTCGACTAGGCTCCTACAATGAGCAGTTCTTC. Its translation: CASSIPSSRLGSYNEQFF.